This record covers a single T cell receptor (beta chain). Antigen: not known. Researchers took RNA transcripts and amplified the TCR beta CDR3 regions from them. TCR CDR3 regions were first amplified by RT-PCR with HTBI primers. TCRdb re-called the multiplex PCR reads through MiXCR, storing one row per CDR3 protein. Of hundreds of thousands of distinct CDR3 sequences in the sample, about 45% are singletons; the top ten hold approximately 7.2%. Patients having uncontrolled infection, another autoimmune disease, pregnancy or lactation were not included. Clinical symptoms, serum thyroxine, TRAb, thyroid ultrasound and orbital computed tomography established diagnosis. The entry originates in a study of T cells in Graves' hyperthyroidism and ophthalmopathy. Study-wide results and limits: Expanded thyroid clonotypes (above 0.001) were mostly also found in blood. Ophthalmopathy was model-predicted a median approximately 6.9 months pre-onset.

This CDR3 contains 14 residues. V gave up 0 bases and J gave up 8 bases, with 14 bases separating them. Germline CDR1 reads SGDLS; CDR2 reads YYNGEE. The origin of this receptor is an adult man with Graves' disease, either hyperthyroidism or ophthalmopathy (not recorded which). This chain joins TRBV9 and TRBJ1-2, with a possible D match to TRBD1 (6 bases). The specimen sequenced was peripheral blood or thyroid tissue (not recorded which). The CDR3 DNA reads as TGTGCCAGCAGCGTAGAAGGGGGGGGCAGGGGCTACACCTTC. This codes for CASSVEGGGRGYTF.